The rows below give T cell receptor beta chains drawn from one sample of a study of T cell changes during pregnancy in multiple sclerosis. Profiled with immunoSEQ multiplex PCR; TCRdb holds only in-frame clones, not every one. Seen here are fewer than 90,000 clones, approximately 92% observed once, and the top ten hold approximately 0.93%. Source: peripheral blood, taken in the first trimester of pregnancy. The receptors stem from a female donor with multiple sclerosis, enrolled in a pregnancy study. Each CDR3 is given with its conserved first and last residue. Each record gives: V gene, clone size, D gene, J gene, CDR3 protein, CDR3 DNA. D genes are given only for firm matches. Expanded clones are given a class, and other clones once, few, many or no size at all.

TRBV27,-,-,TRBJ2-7,CASSSSYERYF,TGTGCCAGCAGTTCCTCCTACGAGCGGTACTTC
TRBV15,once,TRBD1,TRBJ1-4,CATSRDLWDRGEKLFF,TGTGCCACCAGCAGAGATCTCTGGGACAGGGGTGAAAAACTGTTTTTT
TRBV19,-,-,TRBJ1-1,CASSIGTNTEAFF,TGTGCCAGTAGTATAGGTACAAACACTGAAGCTTTCTTT
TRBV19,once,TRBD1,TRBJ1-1,CASSKDRLNTEAFF,TGTGCCAGTAGTAAGGACAGGTTGAACACTGAAGCTTTCTTT
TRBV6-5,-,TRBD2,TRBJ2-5,CASSYPGGETQYF,TGTGCCAGCAGTTACCCGGGAGGCGAGACCCAGTACTTC
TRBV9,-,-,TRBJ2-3,CASSVEAGEDTQYF,TGTGCCAGCAGCGTAGAAGCCGGTGAGGATACGCAGTATTTT
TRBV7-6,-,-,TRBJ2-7,CASGKIQGGTEQYF,TGTGCCAGCGGGAAAATACAGGGAGGGACGGAGCAGTACTTC
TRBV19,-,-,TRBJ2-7,CASRSRDGSSYEQYF,TGTGCCAGTAGATCCCGGGACGGGAGCTCCTACGAGCAGTACTTC
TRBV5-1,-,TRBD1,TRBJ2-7,CASSPTGAVYEQYF,TGCGCCAGCAGCCCAACAGGGGCCGTCTACGAGCAGTACTTC
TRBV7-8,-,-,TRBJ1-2,CASSLNRDSGYTF,TGTGCCAGCAGCTTAAACAGGGATAGCGGCTACACCTTC
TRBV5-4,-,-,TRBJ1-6,CASSLAGRASNSPLHF,TGTGCCAGCAGCTTGGCCGGGAGGGCTTCTAATTCACCCCTCCACTTT
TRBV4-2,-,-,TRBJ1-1,CASSPDGGRNTEAFF,TGTGCCAGCAGCCCCGATGGGGGGAGGAACACTGAAGCTTTCTTT
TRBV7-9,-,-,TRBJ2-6,CASSSAERSGANVLTF,TGTGCCAGCAGCTCGGCGGAAAGGTCTGGGGCCAACGTCCTGACTTTC
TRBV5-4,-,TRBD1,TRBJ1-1,CASSLTGGGNTEAFF,TGTGCCAGCAGCCTGACAGGGGGGGGAAACACTGAAGCTTTCTTT
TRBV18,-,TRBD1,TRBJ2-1,CASSPTGGSYNEQFF,TGTGCCAGCTCACCGACAGGGGGCTCCTACAATGAGCAGTTCTTC
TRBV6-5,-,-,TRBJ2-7,CASSYSNGEGKYF,TGTGCCAGCAGTTACTCGAACGGGGAAGGGAAGTACTTC
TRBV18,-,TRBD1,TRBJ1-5,CASSPLPPGTGVGQPQHF,TGTGCCAGCTCACCACTCCCCCCGGGGACAGGGGTCGGTCAGCCCCAGCATTTT
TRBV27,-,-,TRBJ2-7,CASSLRQSYEQYF,TGTGCCAGCAGTTTAAGACAGAGCTACGAGCAGTACTTC
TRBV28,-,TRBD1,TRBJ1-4,CASSSIDRGINEKLFF,TGTGCCAGCAGTTCAATTGACAGGGGCATTAATGAAAAACTGTTTTTT
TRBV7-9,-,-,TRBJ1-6,CASSGGRAALGSPLHF,TGTGCCAGCAGCGGAGGACGTGCGGCCCTGGGTTCACCCCTCCACTTT
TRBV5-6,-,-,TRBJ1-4,CASRFKNEKLFF,TGTGCCAGCAGGTTCAAAAATGAAAAACTGTTTTTT
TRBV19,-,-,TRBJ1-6,CASSVRDYNSPLHF,TGTGCCAGTAGTGTCAGGGACTATAATTCACCCCTCCACTTT
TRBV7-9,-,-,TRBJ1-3,CASSPWRGSGNTIYF,TGTGCCAGCAGTCCCTGGCGGGGCTCTGGAAACACCATATATTTT
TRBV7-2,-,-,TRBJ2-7,CASSLARVYEQYF,TGTGCCAGCAGCTTAGCCCGGGTCTACGAGCAGTACTTC
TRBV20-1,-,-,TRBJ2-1,CSARRSNEQFF,TGCAGTGCTAGACGGAGCAATGAGCAGTTCTTC
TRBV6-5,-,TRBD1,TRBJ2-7,CASSTNGQGPYEQYF,TGTGCCAGCAGTACTAACGGACAGGGTCCATACGAGCAGTACTTC
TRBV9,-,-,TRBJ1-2,CASTPTGRVTANYGYTF,TGTGCCAGCACTCCGACGGGCAGGGTAACGGCTAACTATGGCTACACCTTC
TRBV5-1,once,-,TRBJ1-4,CASSRMAGDEKLFF,TGCGCCAGCAGCCGTATGGCAGGTGACGAAAAACTGTTTTTT